This is a list of T cell receptor beta chains from one sample in a study of early T cells in non-severe SARS-CoV-2 infection. TCRdb passed the 5' RACE reads through MiXCR, listing each CDR3 protein once. The sample includes 35,000 to 50,000 distinct CDR3 sequences, approximately 6% of them seen just once. The specimen comprised whole blood, sampled at baseline. All receptors come from an adult who was a healthcare worker with PCR-confirmed SARS-CoV-2 infection or an uninfected control (not recorded which). Both conserved end residues are part of each CDR3. A D gene is named only where the DNA matches it firmly. Some rows have no size entry. The others give once, few or many, or a class for an expanded clone.

>many|11|TRBV12-3/TRBV12-4|TRBJ1-2|TRBD1
CASGTGRGYTF
TGTGCCAGCGGGACAGGGCGAGGCTACACCTTC
>many|15|TRBV5-1|TRBJ2-2|NA
CASSLDATDTGELFF
TGCGCCAGCAGCTTGGATGCGACAGACACCGGGGAGCTGTTTTTT
>many|13|TRBV20-1|TRBJ1-4|TRBD1
CSAPPGGNEKLFF
TGCAGTGCCCCGCCAGGGGGAAATGAAAAACTGTTTTTT
>many|16|TRBV7-9|TRBJ1-5|NA
CASSLDPGLSNQPQHF
TGTGCCAGCAGCTTAGACCCGGGCCTTAGCAATCAGCCCCAGCATTTT
>NA|12|TRBV24-1|TRBJ2-7|NA
CATSDLGGEQYF
TGTGCCACCAGTGACCTTGGAGGGGAGCAGTACTTC
>NA|13|TRBV10-3|TRBJ2-3|TRBD2
CASRAGGPGTQYF
TGTGCCAGTCGGGCGGGAGGCCCCGGTACGCAGTATTTT
>NA|17|TRBV10-1|TRBJ2-1|NA
CASSRFGGRYSYNEQFF
TGCGCCAGCAGTCGCTTTGGGGGGCGCTATTCCTACAATGAGCAGTTCTTC
>many|12|TRBV29-1|TRBJ1-2|NA
CSVEALGSSYTF
TGCAGCGTTGAAGCTTTGGGCAGTAGCTACACCTTC
>few|14|TRBV30|TRBJ2-1|NA
CAWRGSSSYNEQFF
TGTGCCTGGAGAGGCTCAAGCTCCTACAATGAGCAGTTCTTC
>many|12|TRBV2|TRBJ2-3|NA
CASSKPRDTQYF
TGTGCCAGCAGTAAACCGCGGGATACGCAGTATTTT
>many|15|TRBV9|TRBJ2-5|TRBD2
CASSVIGAGEETQYF
TGTGCCAGCAGCGTGATCGGAGCGGGGGAAGAGACCCAGTACTTC
>NA|16|TRBV7-2|TRBJ1-6|NA
CASSTTRALYNSPLHF
TGTGCCAGCAGCACGACTAGGGCACTCTATAATTCACCCCTCCACTTT
>NA|12|TRBV3-2|TRBJ2-7|NA
CASSPPLTEQYF
TGTGCCAGCAGCCCGCCGCTAACCGAGCAGTACTTC
>many|15|TRBV19|TRBJ2-7|TRBD1
CASSHPGTGLWEQYF
TGTGCCAGTAGCCATCCCGGGACAGGTTTATGGGAGCAGTACTTC
>many|14|TRBV7-9|TRBJ2-1|TRBD2
CASSPRLAVREQFF
TGTGCCAGCAGCCCCCGACTAGCAGTACGGGAGCAGTTCTTC
>many|16|TRBV6-1|TRBJ2-2|NA
CASSEQGIANTGELFF
TGTGCCAGCAGTGAACAGGGAATCGCGAACACCGGGGAGCTGTTTTTT
>many|15|TRBV5-1|TRBJ2-1|NA
CASSPGLGWPNEQFF
TGCGCCAGCAGCCCCGGACTTGGTTGGCCGAATGAGCAGTTCTTC
>NA|12|TRBV10-2|TRBJ2-5|NA
CASSGASLAQYF
TGCGCCAGCAGTGGTGCTAGTCTAGCCCAGTACTTC
>NA|16|TRBV7-9|TRBJ1-1|NA
CASSLASPGAVSEAFF
TGTGCCAGCAGCTTAGCTTCCCCAGGGGCAGTTTCTGAAGCTTTCTTT
>many|16|TRBV7-2|TRBJ2-1|NA
CASSFQADLSYNEQFF
TGTGCCAGCAGCTTCCAAGCGGACCTCTCCTACAATGAGCAGTTCTTC
>many|15|TRBV2|TRBJ1-6|NA
CASILGHEGNSPLHF
TGTGCCAGCATTCTCGGTCACGAAGGAAATTCACCCCTCCACTTT
>many|14|TRBV6-5|TRBJ1-5|NA
CASSLMGAGQPQHF
TGTGCCAGCAGCCTTATGGGAGCGGGCCAGCCCCAGCATTTT
>many|16|TRBV15|TRBJ2-2|TRBD2
CATKKEASGRTGELFF
TGTGCCACCAAAAAAGAGGCTAGCGGGAGGACCGGGGAGCTGTTTTTT
>NA|16|TRBV4-1|TRBJ2-5|NA
CASSQAVTRARETQYF
TGCGCCAGCAGCCAGGCCGTAACCAGGGCTCGAGAGACCCAGTACTTC
>many|15|TRBV5-1|TRBJ2-1|TRBD2
CASSGLAGAPNEQFF
TGCGCCAGCAGTGGGCTAGCGGGAGCCCCCAATGAGCAGTTCTTC
>few|15|TRBV2|TRBJ2-1|TRBD2
CASRSVAGANNEQFF
TGTGCCAGCAGGAGCGTAGCGGGGGCTAACAATGAGCAGTTCTTC
>many|17|TRBV5-1|TRBJ2-1|NA
CASSFDIRGGQGNEQFF
TGCGCCAGCAGCTTTGACATTCGCGGAGGCCAAGGTAATGAGCAGTTCTTC
>many|15|TRBV2|TRBJ2-3|NA
CASSSRPISTDTQYF
TGTGCCAGCAGCTCCCGGCCGATTAGCACAGATACGCAGTATTTT
>few|15|TRBV7-2|TRBJ1-2|NA
CASSSSPGQRYGYTF
TGTGCCAGCAGCTCCTCACCTGGGCAGAGATATGGCTACACCTTC
>many|17|TRBV28|TRBJ2-3|TRBD2
CASRLAGDETSTDTQYF
TGTGCCAGCAGGCTAGCGGGAGACGAGACTAGCACAGATACGCAGTATTTT
>many|14|TRBV9|TRBJ2-6|NA
CASTPTPGANVLTF
TGTGCCAGCACCCCAACCCCCGGGGCCAACGTCCTGACTTTC
>many|12|TRBV20-1|TRBJ2-1|NA
CSARDKTDEQFF
TGCAGTGCTAGAGATAAAACGGATGAGCAGTTCTTC
>few|15|TRBV4-1|TRBJ2-3|TRBD2
CASSRASGGADTQYF
TGCGCCAGCAGCCGGGCCAGCGGGGGGGCAGATACGCAGTATTTT
>many|13|TRBV15|TRBJ2-3|NA
CATSRGSAATQYF
TGTGCCACCAGCAGAGGGTCGGCGGCTACGCAGTATTTT
>many|13|TRBV11-1|TRBJ1-2|NA
CASSRDGTYGYTF
TGTGCCAGCAGCAGGGACGGGACCTATGGCTACACCTTC
>few|16|TRBV4-1|TRBJ2-5|TRBD2
CASSQHQTSNQETQYF
TGCGCCAGCAGCCAGCACCAGACTAGCAACCAAGAGACCCAGTACTTC
>few|13|TRBV10-3|TRBJ1-5|NA
CASGTVENQPQHF
TGTGCCTCTGGGACGGTAGAGAATCAGCCCCAGCATTTT
>many|13|TRBV30|TRBJ2-1|NA
CAWSIGQPGEQFF
TGTGCCTGGAGTATCGGACAGCCCGGTGAGCAGTTCTTC
>many|14|TRBV7-3|TRBJ1-1|NA
CASSTGLSNTEAFF
TGTGCCAGCAGCACGGGTCTATCGAACACTGAAGCTTTCTTT
>NA|13|TRBV10-2|TRBJ2-7|NA
CASKGSGAYEQYF
TGCGCCAGCAAGGGTTCAGGGGCCTACGAGCAGTACTTC
>many|12|TRBV29-1|TRBJ1-4|NA
CSVGGTNEKLFF
TGCAGCGTTGGAGGGACTAATGAAAAACTGTTTTTT
>many|17|TRBV7-2|TRBJ2-1|TRBD2
CASSSRTSGPRYNEQFF
TGTGCCAGCAGCTCCAGGACTAGCGGTCCCCGGTACAATGAGCAGTTCTTC
>NA|15|TRBV20-1|TRBJ2-7|TRBD1
CSASSEQGANYEQYF
TGCAGTGCTTCGTCGGAACAGGGGGCGAACTACGAGCAGTACTTC
>many|17|TRBV14|TRBJ1-2|NA
CASSQIAGQGVDYGYTF
TGTGCCAGCAGCCAAATTGCGGGACAAGGGGTGGACTATGGCTACACCTTC
>few|14|TRBV20-1|TRBJ2-7|NA
CSARSRGSAYEQYF
TGCAGTGCTAGGAGCAGGGGCTCTGCCTACGAGCAGTACTTC
>many|12|TRBV18|TRBJ1-1|NA
CASSPGNTEAFF
TGTGCCAGCTCACCGGGGAACACTGAAGCTTTCTTT
>NA|13|TRBV4-3|TRBJ1-2|NA
CASSQQLGYGYTF
TGCGCCAGCAGCCAACAATTAGGGTACGGCTACACCTTC
>many|15|TRBV11-2|TRBJ2-3|TRBD2
CASSFRAGPTDTQYF
TGTGCCAGCAGCTTCAGAGCGGGACCCACAGATACGCAGTATTTT
>many|15|TRBV29-1|TRBJ2-1|TRBD2
CSVEGSAGNYNEQFF
TGCAGCGTTGAGGGATCAGCGGGGAACTACAATGAGCAGTTCTTC
>many|16|TRBV7-8|TRBJ2-1|TRBD2
CASRAAAGGPGNEQFF
TGTGCCAGCCGGGCCGCAGCGGGAGGGCCTGGGAATGAGCAGTTCTTC
>NA|13|TRBV20-1|TRBJ2-1|NA
CSAPRSGGAEQFF
TGCAGTGCGCCGAGGAGCGGAGGCGCTGAGCAGTTCTTC